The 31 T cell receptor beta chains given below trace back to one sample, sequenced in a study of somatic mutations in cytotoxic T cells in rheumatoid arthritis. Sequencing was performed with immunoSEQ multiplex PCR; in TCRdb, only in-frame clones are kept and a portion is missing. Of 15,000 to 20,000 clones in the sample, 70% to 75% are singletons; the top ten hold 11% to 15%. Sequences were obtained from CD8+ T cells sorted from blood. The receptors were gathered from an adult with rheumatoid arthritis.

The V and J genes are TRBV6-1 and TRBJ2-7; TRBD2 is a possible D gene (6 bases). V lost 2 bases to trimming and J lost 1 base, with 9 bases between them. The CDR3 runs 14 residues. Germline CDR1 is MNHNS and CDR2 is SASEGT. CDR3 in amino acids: CASSELGGSYEQYF. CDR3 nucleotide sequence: TGTGCCAGCAGTGAATTGGGGGGTTCCTACGAGCAGTACTTC.

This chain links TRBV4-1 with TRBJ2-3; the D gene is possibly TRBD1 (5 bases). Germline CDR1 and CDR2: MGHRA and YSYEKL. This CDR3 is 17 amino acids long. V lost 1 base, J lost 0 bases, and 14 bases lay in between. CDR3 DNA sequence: TGCGCCAGCAGCCAAGCCCCGACAGTTACTAGCACAGATACGCAGTATTTT. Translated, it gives CASSQAPTVTSTDTQYF.

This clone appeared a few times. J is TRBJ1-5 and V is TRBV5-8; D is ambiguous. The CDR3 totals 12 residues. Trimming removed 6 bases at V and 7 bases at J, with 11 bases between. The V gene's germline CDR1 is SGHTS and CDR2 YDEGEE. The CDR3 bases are TGTGCCAGCATACTGGTAGGACAGCCCCAGCATTTT. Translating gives CASILVGQPQHF.

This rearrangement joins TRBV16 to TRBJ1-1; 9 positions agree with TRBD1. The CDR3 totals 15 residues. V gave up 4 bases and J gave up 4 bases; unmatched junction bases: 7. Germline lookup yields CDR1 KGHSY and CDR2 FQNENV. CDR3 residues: CASSPWDRVGTEAFF. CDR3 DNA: TGTGCCAGCAGCCCATGGGACAGGGTCGGCACTGAAGCTTTCTTT.

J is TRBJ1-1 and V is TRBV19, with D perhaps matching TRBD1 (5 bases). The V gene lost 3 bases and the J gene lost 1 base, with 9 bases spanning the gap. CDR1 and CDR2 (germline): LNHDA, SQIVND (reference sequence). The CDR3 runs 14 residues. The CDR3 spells CASSIRGGNTEAFF. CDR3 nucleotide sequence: TGTGCCAGTAGTATCCGGGGGGGGAACACTGAAGCTTTCTTT.

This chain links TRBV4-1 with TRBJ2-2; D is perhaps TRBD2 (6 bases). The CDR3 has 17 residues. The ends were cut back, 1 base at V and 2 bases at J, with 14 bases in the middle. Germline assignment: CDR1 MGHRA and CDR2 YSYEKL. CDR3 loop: CASSQAHAGPNTGELFF. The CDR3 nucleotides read TGCGCCAGCAGCCAAGCGCATGCGGGGCCAAACACCGGGGAGCTGTTTTTT.

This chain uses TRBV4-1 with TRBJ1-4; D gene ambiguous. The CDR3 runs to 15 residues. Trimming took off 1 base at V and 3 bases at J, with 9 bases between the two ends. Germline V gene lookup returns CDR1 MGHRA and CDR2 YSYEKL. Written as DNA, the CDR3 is TGCGCCAGCAGCCAAGCGGTTGGGCCTAATGAAAAACTGTTTTTT. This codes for CASSQAVGPNEKLFF.

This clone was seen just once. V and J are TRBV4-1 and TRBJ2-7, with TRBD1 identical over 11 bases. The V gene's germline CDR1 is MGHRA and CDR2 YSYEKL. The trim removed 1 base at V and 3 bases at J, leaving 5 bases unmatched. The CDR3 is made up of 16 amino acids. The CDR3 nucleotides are TGCGCCAGCAGCCAAGCCCCTGGGACAGGGGGCTACGAGCAGTACTTC. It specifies CASSQAPGTGGYEQYF.

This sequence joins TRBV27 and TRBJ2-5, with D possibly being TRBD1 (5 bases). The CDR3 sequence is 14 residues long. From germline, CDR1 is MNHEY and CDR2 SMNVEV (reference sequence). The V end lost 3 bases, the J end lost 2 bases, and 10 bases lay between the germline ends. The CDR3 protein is CASSFLGHQETQYF. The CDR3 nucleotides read TGTGCCAGCAGTTTTTTAGGACATCAAGAGACCCAGTACTTC.

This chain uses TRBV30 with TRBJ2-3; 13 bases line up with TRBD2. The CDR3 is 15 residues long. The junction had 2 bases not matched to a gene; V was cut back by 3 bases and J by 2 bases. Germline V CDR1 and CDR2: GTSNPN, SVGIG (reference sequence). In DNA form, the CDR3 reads TGTGCCTGGAGGGGACTAGCGGGGTACACAGATACGCAGTATTTT. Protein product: CAWRGLAGYTDTQYF.

This CDR3 reads CASIEGRLFNEKLFF. As DNA, the CDR3 is TGTGCCAGCATAGAGGGGCGGCTGTTTAATGAAAAACTGTTTTTT. This chain connects TRBV6-1 to TRBJ1-4; a weak D match, TRBD1 (5 bases). V was cut by 7 bases and J by 4 bases, with 16 bases left in between. In germline, CDR1 is MNHNS, CDR2 SASEGT. The CDR3 sequence is 15 residues long.

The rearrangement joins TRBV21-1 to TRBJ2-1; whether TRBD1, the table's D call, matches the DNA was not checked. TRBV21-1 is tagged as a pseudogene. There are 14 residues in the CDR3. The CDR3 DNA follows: TGTGCCAGCAGCAAAAGGGGTAGCTCCAACCGTCGGTTCTTC. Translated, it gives CASSKRGSSNRRFF.

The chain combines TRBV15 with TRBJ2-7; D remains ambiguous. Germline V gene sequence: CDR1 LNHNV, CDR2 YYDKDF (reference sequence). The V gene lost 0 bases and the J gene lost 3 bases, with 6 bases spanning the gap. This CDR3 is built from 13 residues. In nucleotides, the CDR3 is TGTGCCACCAGCAGAGAACGATACTACGAGCAGTACTTC. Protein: CATSRERYYEQYF.

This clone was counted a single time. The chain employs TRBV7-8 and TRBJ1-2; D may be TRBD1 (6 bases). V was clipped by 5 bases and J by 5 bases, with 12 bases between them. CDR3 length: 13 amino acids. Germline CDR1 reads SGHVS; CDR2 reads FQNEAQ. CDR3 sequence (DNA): TGTGCCAGCAGCAACCACAGGGCATATGGCTACACCTTC. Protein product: CASSNHRAYGYTF.

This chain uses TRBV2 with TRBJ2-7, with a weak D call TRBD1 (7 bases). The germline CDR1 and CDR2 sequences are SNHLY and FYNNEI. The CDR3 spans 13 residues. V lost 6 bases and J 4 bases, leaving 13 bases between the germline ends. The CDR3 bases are TGTGCCAGCAGACGCGGGACAGATTACGAGCAGTACTTC. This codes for CASRRGTDYEQYF. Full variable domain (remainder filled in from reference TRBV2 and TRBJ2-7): EPEVTQTPSHQVTQMGQEVILRCVPISNHLYFYWYRQILGQKVEFLVSFYNNEISEKSEIFDDQFSVERPDGSNFTLKIRSTKLEDSAMYFCASRRGTDYEQYFGPGTRLTVT.

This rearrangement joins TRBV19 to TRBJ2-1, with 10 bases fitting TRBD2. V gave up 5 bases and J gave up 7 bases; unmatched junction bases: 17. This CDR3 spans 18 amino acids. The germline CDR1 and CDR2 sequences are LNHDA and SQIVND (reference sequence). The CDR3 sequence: CASSPGGGLAGVGNEQFF. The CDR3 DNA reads TGTGCCAGTAGTCCCGGGGGGGGGCTAGCGGGAGTAGGGAATGAGCAGTTCTTC.

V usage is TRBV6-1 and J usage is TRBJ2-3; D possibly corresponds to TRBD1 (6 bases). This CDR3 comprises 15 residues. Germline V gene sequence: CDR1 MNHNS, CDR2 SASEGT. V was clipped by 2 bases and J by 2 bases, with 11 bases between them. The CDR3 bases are TGTGCCAGCAGTGAACCCAGGGGCCTCACAGATACGCAGTATTTT. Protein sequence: CASSEPRGLTDTQYF.

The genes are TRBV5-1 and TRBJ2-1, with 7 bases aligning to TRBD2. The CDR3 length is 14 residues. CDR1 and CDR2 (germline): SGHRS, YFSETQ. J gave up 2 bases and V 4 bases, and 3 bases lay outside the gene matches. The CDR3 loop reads CASSLGLAYNEQFF. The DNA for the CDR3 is TGCGCCAGCAGCCTAGGACTAGCCTACAATGAGCAGTTCTTC. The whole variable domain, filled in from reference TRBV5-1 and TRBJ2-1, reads KAGVTQTPRYLIKTRGQQVTLSCSPISGHRSVSWYQQTPGQGLQFLFEYFSETQRNKGNFPGRFSGRQFSNSRSEMNVSTLELGDSALYLCASSLGLAYNEQFFGPGTRLTVL.

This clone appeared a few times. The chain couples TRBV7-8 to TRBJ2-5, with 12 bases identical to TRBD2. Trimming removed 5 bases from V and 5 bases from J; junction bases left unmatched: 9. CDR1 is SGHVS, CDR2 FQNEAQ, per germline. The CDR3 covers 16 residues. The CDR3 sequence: CASSASGGENFETQYF. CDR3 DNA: TGTGCCAGCAGCGCTAGCGGGGGGGAGAACTTTGAGACCCAGTACTTC.

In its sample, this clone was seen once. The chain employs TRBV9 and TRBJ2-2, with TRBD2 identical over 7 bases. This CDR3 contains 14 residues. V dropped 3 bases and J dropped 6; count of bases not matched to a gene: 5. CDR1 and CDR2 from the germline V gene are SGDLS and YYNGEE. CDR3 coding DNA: TGTGCCAGCAGCGAGAGACTAGCTCCCGGGGAGCTGTTTTTT. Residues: CASSERLAPGELFF.

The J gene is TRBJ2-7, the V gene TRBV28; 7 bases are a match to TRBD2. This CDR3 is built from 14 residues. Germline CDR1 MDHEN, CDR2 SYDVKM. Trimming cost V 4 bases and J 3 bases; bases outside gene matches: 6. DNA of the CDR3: TGTGCCAGCAGTTCAGCGGGAATCTTCTACGAGCAGTACTTC. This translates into CASSSAGIFYEQYF.

The CDR3, as DNA: TGCGCCAGCAGCCAAGCTGCACAGGGAATGAACACTGAAGCTTTCTTT. Amino acid sequence: CASSQAAQGMNTEAFF. The chain employs TRBV4-1 and TRBJ1-1, with D perhaps TRBD1 (6 bases). Trimming took off 1 base at V and 0 bases at J, with 12 bases between the two ends. Germline loops: CDR1 MGHRA, CDR2 YSYEKL. The CDR3 totals 16 residues.

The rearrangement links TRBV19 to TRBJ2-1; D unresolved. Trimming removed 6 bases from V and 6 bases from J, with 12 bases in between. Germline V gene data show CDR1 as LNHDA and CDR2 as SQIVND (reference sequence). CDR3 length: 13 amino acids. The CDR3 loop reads CASSIYGPNEQFF. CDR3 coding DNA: TGTGCCAGTAGCATTTACGGGCCCAATGAGCAGTTCTTC.

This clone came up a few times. The CDR3 bases are TGCGCCAGCAGCCCCGGATGGAACACTGAAGCTTTCTTT. It translates to CASSPGWNTEAFF. The rearrangement uses TRBV5-1 and TRBJ1-1, with D uncertain. Germline V gene data show CDR1 as SGHRS and CDR2 as YFSETQ. With 4 bases removed from V and 1 base from J, the gap between germline ends came to 8 bases. CDR3 length: 13 residues.

CDR3 protein: CASSTSIYQPQHF. The CDR3 DNA reads TGTGCCAGTAGTACAAGTATTTATCAGCCCCAGCATTTT. V and J are TRBV19 and TRBJ1-5; D is uncertain. V lost 4 bases, J lost 5 bases, and 9 bases lay in between. Germline CDR1 is LNHDA and CDR2 is SQIVND (reference sequence). The CDR3 is made up of 13 amino acids.

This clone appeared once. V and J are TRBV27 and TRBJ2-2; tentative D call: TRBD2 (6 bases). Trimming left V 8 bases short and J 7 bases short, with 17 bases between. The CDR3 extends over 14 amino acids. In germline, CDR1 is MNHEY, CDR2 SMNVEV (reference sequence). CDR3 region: CASASRGSHGELFF. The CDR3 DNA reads TGTGCCAGCGCCTCCCGGGGGAGTCACGGGGAGCTGTTTTTT.

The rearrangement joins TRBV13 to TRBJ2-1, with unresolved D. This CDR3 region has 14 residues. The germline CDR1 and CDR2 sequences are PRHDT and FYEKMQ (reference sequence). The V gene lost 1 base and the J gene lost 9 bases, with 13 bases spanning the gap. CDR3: CASSLARDPAEQFF. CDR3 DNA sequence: TGTGCCAGCAGCTTAGCCCGCGATCCGGCTGAGCAGTTCTTC.

CDR3 nucleotide sequence: TGTGCCAGCAGCTTAAGCAAGGGGTGGACAGCTTCCTACGAGCAGTACTTC. Encoded protein: CASSLSKGWTASYEQYF. The chain links TRBV11-2 to TRBJ2-7, with D perhaps TRBD1 (6 bases). CDR1 is SGHAT, CDR2 FQNNGV, per germline. Trimming left V 2 bases short and J 1 base short, with 18 bases between. CDR3 length equals 17 residues.

This CDR3 reads CASSDNFYNEQFF. CDR3 sequence (DNA): TGCGCCAGCAGTGATAACTTTTACAATGAGCAGTTCTTC. The chain employs TRBV10-1 and TRBJ2-1; D ambiguous. The V gene lost 3 bases and the J gene lost 4 bases, with 7 bases spanning the gap. CDR1 and CDR2 (germline): WNHNN, SYGVQD (reference sequence). The CDR3 is made up of 13 amino acids.

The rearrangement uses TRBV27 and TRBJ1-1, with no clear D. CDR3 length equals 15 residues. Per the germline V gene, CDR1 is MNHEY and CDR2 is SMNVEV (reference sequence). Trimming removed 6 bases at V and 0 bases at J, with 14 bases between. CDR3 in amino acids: CASSIDRAMNTEAFF. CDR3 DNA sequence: TGTGCCAGCAGCATTGATAGGGCCATGAACACTGAAGCTTTCTTT.

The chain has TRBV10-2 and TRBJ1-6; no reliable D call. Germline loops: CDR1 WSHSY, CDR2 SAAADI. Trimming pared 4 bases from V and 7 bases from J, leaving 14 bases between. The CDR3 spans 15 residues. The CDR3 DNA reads TGCGCCAGCAGTGGGATGGCTTTAGAGAATTCACCCCTCCACTTT. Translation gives CASSGMALENSPLHF.